This entry describes one TCR beta chain. This record comes from a study of blood T cell repertoires in COVID-19. Study context: Acute and convalescent COVID-19 specimens originated in the United States, Italy and Spain. PBMCs, B-cell-depleted T cells, or T cells were the source of the cDNA or gDNA that made up the material.

The repertoire was sequenced with immunoSEQ multiplex PCR; TCRdb's copy has only in-frame clones and lacks some. The sample carries approximately 360,000 clones, about 89% recorded once. Germline CDR1 and CDR2: MNHEY and SMNVEV (reference sequence). The CDR3 sequence is 13 residues long. The V and J ends lost 5 bases and 4 bases respectively, with 10 bases between them. The clonotype was recovered from a man between 40 and 49 years old with acute or convalescent COVID-19. The chain uses TRBV27 and TRBJ2-3, with D perhaps matching TRBD2 (6 bases). The sequencing input was peripheral blood. The CDR3 DNA reads as TGTGCCAGCAGTCCCCGGGACTCAGATACGCAGTATTTT. The encoded protein is CASSPRDSDTQYF.